This T cell receptor (beta chain) derives from a study of long-term antiretroviral therapy in people with HIV. immunoSEQ v3.0 was run at survey level. TCRdb's table, derived via immunoSEQ multiplex PCR, lists solely in-frame clones and lacks some. The sample has tens of thousands of clones, approximately 80% seen once. General study results and limits: Viral resistance, ART adherence and therapy changes all lacked available data. Specimens of blood were obtained during about 2004 to 2018, possibly under older ART regimens.

On this clone: Its antigen is as yet unknown.

At least one PBMC sample before ART and at least two after were required. The sample here was unsorted PBMCs, taken 0.5 years before starting antiretroviral therapy. This clonotype was sampled from a man aged 40-49 years with HIV.

The DNA for the CDR3 is TGTGCCAGCAGTTTGCTAGAGAACACCGGGGAGCTGTTTTTT. It yields the protein CASSLLENTGELFF. V and J are TRBV6-6 and TRBJ2-2; D unclear. Looked up from germline, CDR1 is MNHNY and CDR2 is SVGAGI (reference sequence). With 4 bases removed from V and 1 base from J, the gap between germline ends came to 7 bases. CDR3 length: 14 amino acids.